The TCR beta chain described here comes from a study of cytomegalovirus exposure and HLA in healthy donors. Findings of the study overall: A reported reduction in N-insertions relative to the roughly 610-donor mean was seen in an Asian-associated ancestry cluster in a later analysis.

Primers for the PCR totalled 60 Vbeta and 13 Jbeta. The table came from immunoSEQ multiplex PCR; TCRdb's copy has only in-frame clones and leaves some out. The table has 90,000 to 120,000 clones, around 74% seen once. The ends lost 4 bases at V and 3 bases at J; junction bases unmatched: 5. Germline lookup yields CDR1 MNHEY and CDR2 SMNVEV (reference sequence). The CDR3 covers 15 residues. Turning to this clone: As yet, its antigen is unknown.

The chain couples TRBV27 to TRBJ1-2; 10 bases are a match to TRBD1. Sequences were obtained from PBMCs. The TCR comes from a middle-aged woman in good health and CMV-seropositive. The CDR3, as DNA: TGTGCCAGCAGTTCTCCGGACAGGGGGTACTATGGCTACACCTTC. It is translated as CASSSPDRGYYGYTF.